This T cell receptor beta chain was profiled in a study of sequential checkpoint blockade in melanoma. Produced via immunoSEQ multiplex PCR; TCRdb's table is partial and in-frame only. The sample has 15,000 to 25,000 clones, about four fifths seen once; the top ten hold around 50%. The germline V and J ends were trimmed by 6 bases and 3 bases, with 8 bases remaining between them. CDR1 is SNHLY and CDR2 is FYNNEI in the germline V gene. This CDR3 is built from 12 residues. Treatment of the sample: randomized to nivolumab then ipilimumab (arm A) or the reverse (arm B). The clonotype comes from a human donor with melanoma. The sequenced sample was CD8+ T cells sorted from blood (inferred from file names), obtained from a patient given nivolumab and ipilimumab in sequence. The chain employs TRBV2 and TRBJ1-1, with D possibly being TRBD1 (6 bases). CDR3 loop: CASRDRYTEAFF. In DNA, the CDR3 is TGTGCCAGCAGAGACAGGTACACTGAAGCTTTCTTT.